Shown below are 21 T cell receptor beta chains from a single sample sequenced in a study of blood T cells in healthy people across ages. Alongside a J-beta primer mix, a sample-barcoded 5' primer served in a second PCR lasting about 7 to 12 cycles. TCRdb reanalysed the 5' RACE reads using MiXCR and keeps one entry per CDR3 protein. The sample has about 760,000 distinct CDR3 sequences; just over 55% are singletons. Sequencing was carried out using blood. These receptors all stem from a man aged 35 to 55 in good health.

The chain couples TRBV6-2 or TRBV6-3 to TRBJ2-5, with 10 bases lining up with TRBD2. Germline V gene data show CDR1 as MNHEY and CDR2 as SVGEGT. Trimming cost V 6 bases and J 5 bases; bases outside gene matches: 6. This CDR3 has 14 residues. This CDR3 reads CASRSSGSRETQYF. CDR3 sequence (DNA): TGTGCCAGCAGATCTAGCGGGAGCCGGGAGACCCAGTACTTC.

The J gene is TRBJ2-1, the V gene TRBV5-1; 12 bases are a match to TRBD2. After removal of 3 bases from V and 7 bases from J, the junction contained 8 bases not matched to a gene. The CDR3 runs to 16 residues. Germline CDR1 SGHRS, CDR2 YFSETQ. CDR3 in DNA: TGCGCCAGCAGCTCCAGGACTAGCGGGGAGGCAAATGAGCAGTTCTTC. Translation: CASSSRTSGEANEQFF.

This chain joins TRBV7-9 and TRBJ2-4; D not resolved. Looked up from germline, CDR1 is SEHNR and CDR2 is FQNEAQ (reference sequence). Trimming cost V 4 bases and J 1 base, with 8 bases left between them. This CDR3 spans 14 amino acids. The CDR3 DNA sequence: TGTGCCAGCAGCTCCTCTCCGGCCAAAAACATTCAGTACTTC. It codes for CASSSSPAKNIQYF. Together with reference TRBV7-9 and TRBJ2-4, the CDR3 gives the full variable domain: DTGVSQNPRHKITKRGQNVTFRCDPISEHNRLYWYRQTLGQGPEFLTYFQNEAQLEKSRLLSDRFSAERPKGSFSTLEIQRTEQGDSAMYLCASSSSPAKNIQYFGAGTRLSVL.

This clonotype was observed a few times. The rearrangement links TRBV2 to TRBJ2-7; 7 bases line up with TRBD1. CDR1 and CDR2 from the germline V gene are SNHLY and FYNNEI. V lost 6 bases and J lost 6; bases outside the gene matches: 11. The CDR3 has 14 residues. The DNA of the CDR3 is TGTGCCAGCAGCACAGGGGTTGCGCCGCCCGAGCAGTACTTC. The encoded protein is CASSTGVAPPEQYF.

The chain couples TRBV6-2 or TRBV6-3 to TRBJ2-3, with TRBD1 matching over 7 bases. CDR1 and CDR2 from the germline V gene are MNHEY and SVGEGT. Trimming cost V 6 bases and J 4 bases; bases outside gene matches: 4. The CDR3 has 13 residues. The CDR3 sequence: CASRTGTPDTQYF. The CDR3 DNA reads TGTGCCAGCAGGACAGGGACCCCAGATACGCAGTATTTT.

This rearrangement joins TRBV29-1 to TRBJ2-7, with TRBD2 matching over 8 bases. Germline V gene sequence: CDR1 SQVTM, CDR2 ANQGSEA. This CDR3 spans 13 amino acids. Trimming removed 6 bases from V and 0 bases from J; junction bases left unmatched: 4. The chain's CDR3 is CSVRSGSSYEQYF. The CDR3 DNA is TGCAGCGTGAGAAGCGGGAGCTCCTACGAGCAGTACTTC.

V and J are TRBV10-3 and TRBJ2-6; D is perhaps TRBD1 or TRBD2 (5 bases each). The germline CDR1 and CDR2 sequences are ENHRY and SYGVKD. V shed 5 bases and J shed 4 bases, with 12 bases lying between them. CDR3 size: 15 residues. In DNA, the CDR3 is TGTGCCATCAGTCGTGCCGAGGGGGGGGCCAACGTCCTGACTTTC. It yields the protein CAISRAEGGANVLTF.

This clonotype was detected a few times. The CDR3 loop reads CASSRGQREQYF. The CDR3 bases are TGTGCCAGCAGCCGAGGACAGCGCGAGCAGTACTTC. J is TRBJ2-7 and V is TRBV28; the D gene is possibly TRBD1 (6 bases). Germline loops: CDR1 MDHEN, CDR2 SYDVKM. The length of the CDR3 is 12 residues. Trimming took off 6 bases at V and 6 bases at J, with 12 bases between the two ends.

The chain carries TRBV12-3 or TRBV12-4 and TRBJ1-6; TRBD1 agrees at 7 bases. V lost 6 bases and J lost 4; bases outside the gene matches: 6. This CDR3 has 15 residues. DNA for the CDR3: TGTGCCAGCAGGGGGGACAGTCCTTATAATTCACCCCTCCACTTT. This sequence encodes CASRGDSPYNSPLHF.

The rearrangement links TRBV9 to TRBJ2-5; D is tentatively TRBD1 or TRBD2 (5 bases each). Matching the DNA end better, TRBJ2-7 makes the J call doubtful. This CDR3 spans 14 amino acids. The germline CDR1 and CDR2 sequences are SGDLS and YYNGEE. The CDR3 coding sequence is TGTGCCAGCAGCAGAGGGCTTAAGGGGAGCGAGCAGTACTTC. Amino acids: CASSRGLKGSEQYF.

The rearrangement joins TRBV7-9 to TRBJ2-7, with D uncertain. The germline V gene has CDR1 SEHNR and CDR2 FQNEAQ (reference sequence). The CDR3 is 13 residues long. Deletions cut 8 bases from V and 0 bases from J, with 11 bases between. The CDR3 DNA reads TGTGCCAGCGGGGTCAGTAGCTCCTACGAGCAGTACTTC. Encoded protein: CASGVSSSYEQYF.

The chain employs TRBV5-4 and TRBJ2-7; D call uncertain. The CDR3 is 15 amino acids. Trimming took off 1 base at V and 2 bases at J, with 13 bases between the two ends. The V gene's germline CDR1 is SGHNT and CDR2 YYREEE (reference sequence). The CDR3 sequence is CASSLSPIEAYEQYF. The CDR3 bases are TGTGCCAGCAGCTTGTCTCCAATCGAGGCCTACGAGCAGTACTTC.

This rearrangement joins TRBV5-6 to TRBJ2-2, with D perhaps TRBD1 (5 bases). Germline CDR1 and CDR2: SGHDT and YYEEEE. V lost 0 bases, J lost 3 bases, and 12 bases lay in between. CDR3 length: 16 residues. As DNA, the CDR3 is TGTGCCAGCAGCTTGGTAGGGGCCCCGGACACCGGGGAGCTGTTTTTT. Translation: CASSLVGAPDTGELFF.

This clonotype came up a few times. The V call is TRBV25-1, the J call TRBJ2-2; TRBD1 matches at 8 bases. The CDR3 sequence is 16 residues long. CDR1 is MGHDK, CDR2 SYGVNS, per germline. Losses at the gene ends were 5 bases for V and 1 base for J; bases not matched to a gene: 6. The CDR3 region is CASSPLGTGNTGELFF. The DNA for the CDR3 is TGTGCCAGCAGTCCCCTGGGGACAGGGAACACCGGGGAGCTGTTTTTT.

V gene TRBV7-2 combines with J gene TRBJ2-1; D gene uncertain. The CDR3 sequence is 13 residues long. V was trimmed by 2 bases and J by 6 bases, leaving 8 bases between them. Germline values: CDR1 SGHTA, CDR2 FQGNSA. The CDR3: CASSLQYGNEQFF. The DNA for the CDR3 is TGTGCCAGCAGCTTACAGTATGGCAATGAGCAGTTCTTC.

The chain links TRBV10-3 to TRBJ1-6; 11 bases map to TRBD1. Germline V lookup: CDR1 ENHRY, CDR2 SYGVKD. After removal of 4 bases from V and 9 bases from J, the junction contained 2 bases not matched to a gene. CDR3 length equals 14 residues. The CDR3 nucleotides are TGTGCCATCAGTGGGGACAGGGGGGTTTCACCCCTCCACTTT. Protein product: CAISGDRGVSPLHF.

V is TRBV10-3 and J is TRBJ1-6; D ambiguous. The germline gives CDR1 ENHRY, CDR2 SYGVKD. The ends were cut back, 3 bases at V and 6 bases at J, with 0 bases in the middle. There are 11 residues in the CDR3. CDR3 residues: CAISDNSPLHF. The CDR3 DNA sequence: TGTGCCATCAGTGATAATTCACCCCTCCACTTT.

The CDR3 region has the DNA TGTGCCAGCAGCCAACAACCAGGGGGGGAATTCTACGAGCAGTACTTC. This encodes CASSQQPGGEFYEQYF. The chain uses TRBV7-2 and TRBJ2-7; possibly TRBD1 or TRBD2 for D (7 bases each). CDR1 and CDR2 from the germline V gene are SGHTA and FQGNSA. This CDR3 spans 16 amino acids. Trimming left V 5 bases short and J 3 bases short, with 20 bases between.

The chain couples TRBV4-1 to TRBJ1-1, with D possibly matching TRBD1 (5 bases). The CDR3 has 14 amino acids. V lost 1 base and J lost 3, with 9 bases in between. Germline V gives CDR1 MGHRA, CDR2 YSYEKL. The CDR3 loop is CASSQVARDTEAFF. CDR3 coding DNA: TGCGCCAGCAGCCAAGTCGCCAGGGACACTGAAGCTTTCTTT.

Comment on this clonotype: The junction departs from germline at one end; a sequencing error may be responsible. The chain employs TRBV29-1 and TRBJ2-1, with a weak D call TRBD2 (5 bases). Gene TRBJ2-7 matches the end of the DNA better, so the J call may be wrong. The CDR3 is 15 residues long. Germline V gene sequence: CDR1 SQVTM, CDR2 ANQGSEA. The CDR3 loop reads CSGEGSASSYNEQYF. The CDR3 DNA is TGCAGCGGTGAAGGTTCCGCTAGCTCCTACAATGAGCAGTACTTC.

This chain uses TRBV7-9 with TRBJ1-2; TRBD1 is a possible D gene (6 bases). The V and J ends lost 5 bases and 2 bases respectively, with 15 bases between them. Germline V gene data show CDR1 as SEHNR and CDR2 as FQNEAQ (reference sequence). The CDR3 contains 15 residues. The CDR3 region is CASSIRQDRNYGYTF. The CDR3 region has the DNA TGTGCCAGCAGCATCCGACAGGACCGAAACTATGGCTACACCTTC.